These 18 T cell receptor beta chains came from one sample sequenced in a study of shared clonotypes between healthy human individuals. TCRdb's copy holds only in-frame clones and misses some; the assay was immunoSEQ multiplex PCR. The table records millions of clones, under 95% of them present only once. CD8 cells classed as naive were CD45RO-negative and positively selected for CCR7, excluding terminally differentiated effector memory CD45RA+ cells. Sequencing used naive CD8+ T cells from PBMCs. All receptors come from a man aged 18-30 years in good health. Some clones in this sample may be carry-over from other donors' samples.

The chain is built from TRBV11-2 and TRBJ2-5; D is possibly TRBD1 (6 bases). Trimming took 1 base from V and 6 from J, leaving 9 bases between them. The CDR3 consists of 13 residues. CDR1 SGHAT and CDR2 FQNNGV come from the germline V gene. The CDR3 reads CASSLGGRQTQYF. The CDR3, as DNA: TGTGCCAGCAGCTTAGGGGGGCGACAGACCCAGTACTTC.

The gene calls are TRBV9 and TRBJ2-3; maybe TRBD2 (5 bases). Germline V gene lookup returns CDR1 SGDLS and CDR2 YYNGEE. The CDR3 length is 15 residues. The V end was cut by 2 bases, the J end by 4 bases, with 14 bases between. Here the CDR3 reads CASSVEGWFADTQYF. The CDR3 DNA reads TGTGCCAGCAGCGTTGAGGGTTGGTTCGCAGATACGCAGTATTTT.

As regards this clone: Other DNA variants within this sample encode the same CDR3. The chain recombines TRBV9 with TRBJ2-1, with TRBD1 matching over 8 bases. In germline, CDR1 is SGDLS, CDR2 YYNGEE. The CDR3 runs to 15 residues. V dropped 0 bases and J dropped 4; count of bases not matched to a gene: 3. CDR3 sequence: CASSVAGQAYNEQFF. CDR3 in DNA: TGTGCCAGCAGCGTAGCGGGACAGGCATACAATGAGCAGTTCTTC. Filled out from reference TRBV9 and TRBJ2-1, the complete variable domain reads DSGVTQTPKHLITATGQRVTLRCSPRSGDLSVYWYQQSLDQGLQFLIQYYNGEERAKGNILERFSAQQFPDLHSELNLSSLELGDSALYFCASSVAGQAYNEQFFGPGTRLTVL.

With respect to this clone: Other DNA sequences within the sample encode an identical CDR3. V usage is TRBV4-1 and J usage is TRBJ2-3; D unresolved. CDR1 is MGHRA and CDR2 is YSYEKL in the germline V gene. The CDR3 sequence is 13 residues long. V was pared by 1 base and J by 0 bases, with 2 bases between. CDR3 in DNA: TGCGCCAGCAGCCAAGCTAGCACAGATACGCAGTATTTT. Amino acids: CASSQASTDTQYF.

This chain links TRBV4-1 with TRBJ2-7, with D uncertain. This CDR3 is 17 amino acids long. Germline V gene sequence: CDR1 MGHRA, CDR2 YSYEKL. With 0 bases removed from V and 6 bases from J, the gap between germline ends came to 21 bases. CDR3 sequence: CASSQDVRIPTSGEQYF. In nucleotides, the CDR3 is TGCGCCAGCAGCCAAGATGTCAGAATCCCGACGTCCGGCGAGCAGTACTTC.

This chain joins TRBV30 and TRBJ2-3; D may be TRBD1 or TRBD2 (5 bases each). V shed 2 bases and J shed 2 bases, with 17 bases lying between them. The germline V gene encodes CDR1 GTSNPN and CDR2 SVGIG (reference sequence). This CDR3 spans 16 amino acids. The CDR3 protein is CAWSPPRGPLTDTQYF. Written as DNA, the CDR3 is TGTGCCTGGAGTCCCCCCCGGGGCCCCCTCACAGATACGCAGTATTTT.

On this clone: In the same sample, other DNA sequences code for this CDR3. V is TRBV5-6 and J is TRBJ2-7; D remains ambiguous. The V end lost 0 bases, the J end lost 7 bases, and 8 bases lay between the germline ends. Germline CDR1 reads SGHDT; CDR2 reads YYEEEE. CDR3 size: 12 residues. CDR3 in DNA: TGTGCCAGCAGCTTGGGAGGTAGGGAGCAGTACTTC. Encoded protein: CASSLGGREQYF.

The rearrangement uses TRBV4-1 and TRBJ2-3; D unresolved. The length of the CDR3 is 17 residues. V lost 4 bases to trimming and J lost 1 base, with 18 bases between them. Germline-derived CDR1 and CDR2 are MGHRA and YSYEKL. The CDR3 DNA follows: TGCGCCAGCAGCCCGCGACCTGGGTATTCGGGCACAGATACGCAGTATTTT. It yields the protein CASSPRPGYSGTDTQYF.

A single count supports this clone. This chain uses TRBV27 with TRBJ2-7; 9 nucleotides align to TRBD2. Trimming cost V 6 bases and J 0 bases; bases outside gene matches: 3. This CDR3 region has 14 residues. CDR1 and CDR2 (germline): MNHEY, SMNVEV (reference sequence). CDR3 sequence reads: CASSGSGSSYEQYF. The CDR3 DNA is TGTGCCAGCAGCGGTAGCGGGAGCTCCTACGAGCAGTACTTC.

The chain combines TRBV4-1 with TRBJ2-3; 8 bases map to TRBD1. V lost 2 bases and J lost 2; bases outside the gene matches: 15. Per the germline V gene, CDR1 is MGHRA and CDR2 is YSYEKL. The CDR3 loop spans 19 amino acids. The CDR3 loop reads CASSQRKERTGLDTDTQYF. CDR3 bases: TGCGCCAGCAGCCAACGAAAAGAGAGGACAGGGCTGGACACAGATACGCAGTATTTT.

The CDR3 DNA sequence: TGCGCCAGCAGCCAAGATTGGCGGGAGCAGTTCTTC. It translates to CASSQDWREQFF. The J gene is TRBJ2-1, the V gene TRBV4-3; D is uncertain. The CDR3 is 12 residues long. The germline V gene encodes CDR1 LGHNA and CDR2 YSLEER. V lost 0 bases and J lost 10, with 7 bases in between.

DNA of the CDR3: TGCAGCGCTCCTAGGGCGGACGGGGAGCTGTTTTTT. The encoded protein is CSAPRADGELFF. This chain joins TRBV29-1 and TRBJ2-2; D unclear. V was clipped by 7 bases and J by 7 bases, with 13 bases between them. Germline values: CDR1 SQVTM, CDR2 ANQGSEA. This CDR3 spans 12 amino acids.

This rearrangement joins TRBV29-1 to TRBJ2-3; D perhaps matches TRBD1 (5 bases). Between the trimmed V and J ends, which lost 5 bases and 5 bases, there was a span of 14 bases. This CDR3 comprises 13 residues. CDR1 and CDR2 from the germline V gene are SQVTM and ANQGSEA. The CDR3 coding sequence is TGCAGCGTTAGGGGAATACGTGGAGATACGCAGTATTTT. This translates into CSVRGIRGDTQYF.

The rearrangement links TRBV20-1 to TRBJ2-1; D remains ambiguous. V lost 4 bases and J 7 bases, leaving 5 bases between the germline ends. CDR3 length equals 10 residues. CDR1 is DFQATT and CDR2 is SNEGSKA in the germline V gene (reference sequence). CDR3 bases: TGCAGTGCTATTGCTAATGAGCAGTTCTTC. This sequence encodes CSAIANEQFF.

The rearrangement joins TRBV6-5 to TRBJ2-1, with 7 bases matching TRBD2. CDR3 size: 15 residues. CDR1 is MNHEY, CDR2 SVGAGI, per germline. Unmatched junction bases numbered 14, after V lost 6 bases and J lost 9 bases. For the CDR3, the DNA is TGTGCCAGCAGCCAACTAGCGCCCCGTACGGGTGAGCAGTTCTTC. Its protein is CASSQLAPRTGEQFF.

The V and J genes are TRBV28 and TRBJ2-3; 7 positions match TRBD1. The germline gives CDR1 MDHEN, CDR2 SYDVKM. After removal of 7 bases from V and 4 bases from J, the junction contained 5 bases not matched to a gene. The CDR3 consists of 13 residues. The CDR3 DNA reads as TGTGCCAGCAAGAGACAGGGTGCAGATACGCAGTATTTT. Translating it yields CASKRQGADTQYF.

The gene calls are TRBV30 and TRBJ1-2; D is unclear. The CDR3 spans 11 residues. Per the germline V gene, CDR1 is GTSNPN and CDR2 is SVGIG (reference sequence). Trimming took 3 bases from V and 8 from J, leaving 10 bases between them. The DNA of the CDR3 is TGTGCCTGGAGCCCGGGTGGCGGCTACACCTTC. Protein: CAWSPGGGYTF. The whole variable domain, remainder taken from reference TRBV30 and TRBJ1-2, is SQTIHQWPATLVQPVGSPLSLECTVEGTSNPNLYWYRQAAGRGLQLLFYSVGIGQISSEVPQNLSASRPQDRQFILSSKKLLLSDSGFYLCAWSPGGGYTFGSGTRLTVV.

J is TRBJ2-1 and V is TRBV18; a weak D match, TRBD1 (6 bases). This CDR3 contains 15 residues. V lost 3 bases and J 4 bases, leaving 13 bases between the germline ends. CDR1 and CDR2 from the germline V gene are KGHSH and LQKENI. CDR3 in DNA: TGTGCCAGCTCACCGCTCCCTACAGGGTACAATGAGCAGTTCTTC. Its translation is CASSPLPTGYNEQFF. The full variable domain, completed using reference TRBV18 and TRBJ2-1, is NAGVMQNPRHLVRRRGQEARLRCSPMKGHSHVYWYRQLPEEGLKFMVYLQKENIIDESGMPKERFSAEFPKEGPSILRIQQVVRGDSAAYFCASSPLPTGYNEQFFGPGTRLTVL.